These T cell receptor beta chains were read from a single sample in a study of T cell responses to AZD1222 COVID-19 vaccine. TCRdb's table, derived via immunoSEQ multiplex PCR, lists solely in-frame clones and lacks some. The sample carries some 130,000 clones, 90% recorded once. The starting material was peripheral blood, obtained on day 0 of AZD1222 vaccination. Receptor source: an adult in good health. Each CDR3 is given with its conserved first and last residue. A D gene is named only where the DNA matches it firmly. Clone size is given for some rows only: seen once, a few or many times, or a class if the clone is expanded.

TRBV5-6	TRBD1	-	TRBJ2-1	CASTSLDRADNEQFF	TGTGCCAGCACCTCTCTGGACAGGGCGGACAATGAGCAGTTCTTC
TRBV14	-	-	TRBJ1-1	CASSQDLGIGNTEAFF	TGTGCCAGCAGCCAAGATCTGGGGATAGGCAACACTGAAGCTTTCTTT
TRBV10-2	-	-	TRBJ1-1	CAVRDGLAAFF	TGCGCCGTTAGGGACGGTTTGGCGGCTTTCTTT
TRBV9	-	-	TRBJ2-7	CASSVSPDDHEQYF	TGTGCCAGCAGCGTCAGCCCCGACGATCACGAGCAGTACTTC
TRBV6-4	TRBD2	-	TRBJ2-1	CASSDGASGTYNEQFF	TGTGCCAGCAGTGACGGGGCTAGCGGGACCTACAATGAGCAGTTCTTC
TRBV4-1	-	-	TRBJ2-7	CASSQESEYAGYEQYF	TGCGCCAGCAGCCAAGAGTCCGAATATGCGGGCTACGAGCAGTACTTC
TRBV7-3	-	-	TRBJ2-7	CASSLNTGRSYEQYF	TGTGCCAGCAGCTTAAATACGGGGCGGTCCTACGAGCAGTACTTC
TRBV7-3	TRBD1	-	TRBJ1-1	CASSFGGQGTEAFF	TGTGCCAGCAGCTTCGGGGGACAGGGGACTGAAGCTTTCTTT
TRBV3-1/TRBV3-2	-	-	TRBJ2-5	CASSQPGSRETQYF	TGTGCCAGCAGCCAACCGGGTTCTCGGGAGACCCAGTACTTC
TRBV11-2	TRBD1	-	TRBJ2-1	CASSQRTATGIDYNEQFF	TGTGCCAGCAGCCAGAGAACCGCGACAGGGATTGACTACAATGAGCAGTTCTTC
TRBV7-2	TRBD1	-	TRBJ1-2	CASSQGQEAGYTF	TGTGCCAGCAGCCAAGGACAGGAAGCGGGCTACACCTTC
TRBV6-2/TRBV6-3	TRBD2	-	TRBJ2-2	CASSFVAGGPTGELFF	TGTGCCAGCAGTTTTGTAGCGGGGGGTCCCACCGGGGAGCTGTTTTTT
TRBV14	-	few	TRBJ2-7	CASSRNTYEQYF	TGTGCCAGCAGCCGGAATACCTACGAGCAGTACTTC
TRBV3-1/TRBV3-2	TRBD2	-	TRBJ2-3	CASSQDTSSGRSATQYF	TGTGCCAGCAGCCAAGATACCTCCAGCGGGAGATCTGCTACGCAGTATTTT
TRBV18	TRBD1	once	TRBJ1-5	CASSLRQGGDSNQPQHF	TGTGCCAGCTCACTCAGACAGGGGGGGGATAGCAATCAGCCCCAGCATTTT
TRBV3-1/TRBV3-2	TRBD1	-	TRBJ2-3	CASSQVRTGRPVVSQYF	TGTGCCAGCAGCCAAGTTCGGACAGGGCGACCGGTGGTATCACAGTATTTT
TRBV29-1	-	-	TRBJ1-3	CSVRDGGGNTIYF	TGCAGCGTTCGCGACGGAGGTGGAAACACCATATATTTT
TRBV29-1	-	-	TRBJ2-3	CSMDRSTDTQYF	TGCAGCATGGACCGAAGCACAGATACGCAGTATTTT
TRBV18	-	-	TRBJ1-6	CASSPRRPQDSNSPLHF	TGTGCCAGCTCACCACGTCGCCCCCAGGATAGTAATTCACCCCTCCACTTT
TRBV6-4	-	once	TRBJ2-3	CAGSDADTQYF	TGTGCCGGCAGTGACGCAGATACGCAGTATTTT
TRBV14	TRBD2	-	TRBJ2-7	CASSPGLAGADYEQYF	TGTGCCAGCAGCCCCGGACTAGCGGGAGCGGACTACGAGCAGTACTTC
TRBV14	-	-	TRBJ1-3	CASSHDGRGNTIYF	TGTGCCAGCAGCCACGACGGTCGCGGAAACACCATATATTTT
TRBV7-2	TRBD2	-	TRBJ2-3	CASSLRSREGGSTQYF	TGTGCCAGCAGCTTAAGGTCTAGAGAGGGAGGGAGTACGCAGTATTTT
TRBV18	-	-	TRBJ1-5	CASSPARENQPQHF	TGTGCCAGCTCACCGGCCAGGGAAAATCAGCCCCAGCATTTT
TRBV11-2	-	-	TRBJ1-5	CASSPTLDSNQPQHF	TGTGCCAGCAGCCCCACGCTCGATAGCAATCAGCCCCAGCATTTT
TRBV18	TRBD1	-	TRBJ1-5	CASSHTGTGKGQPQHF	TGTGCCAGCTCACATACCGGGACAGGGAAGGGGCAGCCCCAGCATTTT
TRBV29-1	-	-	TRBJ1-4	CSVETLTGNNEKLFF	TGCAGCGTTGAAACCCTAACAGGGAACAATGAAAAACTGTTTTTT
TRBV19	-	-	TRBJ1-5	CASSIGQNNQPQHF	TGTGCCAGTAGTATTGGGCAGAACAATCAGCCCCAGCATTTT
TRBV12-3/TRBV12-4	-	-	TRBJ2-7	CASQPSGIEQYF	TGTGCCAGCCAGCCTTCCGGGATCGAGCAGTACTTC